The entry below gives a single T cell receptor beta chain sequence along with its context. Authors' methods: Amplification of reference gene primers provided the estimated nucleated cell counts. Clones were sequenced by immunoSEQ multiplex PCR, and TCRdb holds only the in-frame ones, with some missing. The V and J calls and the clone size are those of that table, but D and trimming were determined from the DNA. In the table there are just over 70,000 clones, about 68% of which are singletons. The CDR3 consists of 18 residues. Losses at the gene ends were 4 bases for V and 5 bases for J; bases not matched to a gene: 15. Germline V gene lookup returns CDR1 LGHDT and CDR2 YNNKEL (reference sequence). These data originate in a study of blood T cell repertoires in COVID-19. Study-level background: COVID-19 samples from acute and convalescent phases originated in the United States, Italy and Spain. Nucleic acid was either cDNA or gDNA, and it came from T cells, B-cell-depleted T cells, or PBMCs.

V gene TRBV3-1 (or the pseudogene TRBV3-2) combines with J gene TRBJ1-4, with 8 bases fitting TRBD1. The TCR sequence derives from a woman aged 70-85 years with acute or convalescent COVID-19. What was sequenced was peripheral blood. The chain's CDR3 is CASSPTSSGGYSNEKLFF. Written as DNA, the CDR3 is TGTGCCAGCAGCCCAACGAGCTCAGGGGGCTACTCCAATGAAAAACTGTTTTTT.